This entry is about one T cell receptor beta chain. A much larger clonotype is one base distant, so this may be a read error. No cell sorting was done before RNA was extracted from the tissue. Newly diagnosed lung cancer patients had thoracic surgery in China, August–November 2014, without prior chemotherapy. The data were obtained in a study of tumor and adjacent non-tumor tissue in lung cancer. The germline V gene has CDR1 SQVTM and CDR2 ANQGSEA. This CDR3 region has 14 residues. TCRbeta libraries were built with three rounds of nested PCR, modified from ARM-PCR. Using its own MiXCR run on the multiplex PCR reads, TCRdb lists one record per CDR3 protein. The table lists more than 120,000 distinct CDR3 sequences, around 61% of them singletons.

The TCR was taken from a man aged 55 to 70 with small cell lung cancer. The V gene is TRBV29-1, the J gene TRBJ2-7; TRBD2 might be the D (6 bases). Source material: lung tumor tissue. The CDR3 DNA follows: TGCAGCGTTTGGGGGGACGGAGGGACCTACGAGCACTACTTC. This encodes CSVWGDGGTYEHYF.